This is a list of T cell receptor beta chains from one sample in a study of T cell responses to AZD1222 COVID-19 vaccine. Data came from immunoSEQ multiplex PCR; TCRdb stores just in-frame clones and leaves some out. The sample lists roughly 140,000 clones, more than 90% occurring once. Sequenced material: peripheral blood, taken 28 days after the second AZD1222 dose. These receptors were collected from an adult who received the AZD1222 COVID-19 vaccine. The CDR3 runs from the conserved cysteine through the conserved F or W. Each record gives: D gene, J gene, clone size, V gene, CDR3 protein, CDR3 DNA. A D gene is named only where the DNA matches it firmly. Clone size is stated in some rows and not others, as once, few, many or a class when expanded.

-,TRBJ1-2,once,TRBV18,CASSPSGPGYTF,TGTGCCAGCTCCCCTTCGGGGCCTGGCTACACCTTC
TRBD2,TRBJ2-1,-,TRBV5-1,CASSPWTSVGSEQFF,TGCGCCAGCAGCCCATGGACTAGCGTGGGGAGTGAGCAGTTCTTC
-,TRBJ1-6,-,TRBV28,CASSAPAYNSPLHF,TGTGCCAGCAGTGCGCCGGCTTATAATTCACCCCTCCACTTT
TRBD2,TRBJ2-3,-,TRBV9,CASSVGLAGGLSSDTQYF,TGTGCCAGCAGCGTAGGACTAGCGGGGGGCCTCAGTTCGGATACGCAGTATTTT
TRBD2,TRBJ2-7,-,TRBV9,CASSASGTTYEQYF,TGTGCCAGCAGCGCCTCCGGGACTACCTACGAGCAGTACTTC
-,TRBJ1-2,-,TRBV7-9,CASSQGATRGKTSYGYTF,TGTGCCAGCAGCCAAGGGGCGACAAGGGGAAAGACGAGCTATGGCTACACCTTC
TRBD1,TRBJ2-1,-,TRBV2,CASSEWDRGQDNEQFF,TGTGCCAGCAGTGAATGGGACAGGGGGCAGGACAATGAGCAGTTCTTC
TRBD1,TRBJ1-6,-,TRBV6-5,CASSLDRFSPLHF,TGTGCCAGCAGCCTGGACAGGTTTTCACCCCTCCACTTT
-,TRBJ1-4,-,TRBV30,CAWQKGSWYNEKLFF,TGTGCCTGGCAAAAGGGCAGCTGGTATAATGAAAAACTGTTTTTT
-,TRBJ1-5,-,TRBV5-8,CASSLGGVWVQHF,TGTGCCAGCAGCTTGGGGGGTGTGTGGGTCCAGCATTTT
-,TRBJ1-1,-,TRBV19,CASSISRRRTEAFF,TGTGCCAGTAGTATAAGTAGGCGAAGAACTGAAGCTTTCTTT
-,TRBJ1-4,-,TRBV6-5,CASSRDRDEKLFF,TGTGCCAGCAGCCGCGACCGAGATGAAAAACTGTTTTTT
TRBD2,TRBJ2-1,-,TRBV10-1,CASSRTSGSDNEQFF,TGCGCCAGCAGTCGGACTAGCGGGAGCGACAATGAGCAGTTCTTC
TRBD1,TRBJ1-4,-,TRBV27,CASSYRGEKLFF,TGTGCCAGCAGTTACAGGGGTGAAAAACTGTTTTTT
-,TRBJ2-1,-,TRBV5-5,CASSLSGSINEQFF,TGTGCCAGCAGCTTGTCGGGGTCCATCAATGAGCAGTTCTTC
-,TRBJ2-5,-,TRBV18,CASSPGVKETQYF,TGTGCCAGCTCACCAGGGGTCAAAGAGACCCAGTACTTC
TRBD1,TRBJ1-2,once,TRBV30,CAWSAGTVYGYTF,TGTGCCTGGTCCGCCGGGACAGTCTATGGCTACACCTTC
TRBD1,TRBJ2-1,once,TRBV13,CASSHLQGASYNEQFF,TGTGCCAGCAGCCACCTACAGGGGGCGTCCTACAATGAGCAGTTCTTC
-,TRBJ1-1,once,TRBV24-1,CATSDWYGEAFF,TGTGCCACCAGTGATTGGTACGGTGAAGCTTTCTTT
-,TRBJ1-5,-,TRBV15,CATSSNDWPQHF,TGTGCCACCAGCAGCAACGACTGGCCCCAGCATTTT
-,TRBJ1-2,-,TRBV3-1/TRBV3-2,CASSQSQRRTANYGYTF,TGTGCCAGCAGCCAATCTCAAAGGCGGACTGCTAACTATGGCTACACCTTC
-,TRBJ1-5,-,TRBV28,CASSLLPGVLSQPQHF,TGTGCCAGCAGTTTACTCCCGGGAGTGCTTAGTCAGCCCCAGCATTTT
TRBD2,TRBJ2-7,-,TRBV29-1,CSVVRGTGSYEQYF,TGCAGCGTTGTGCGGGGGACCGGATCCTACGAGCAGTACTTC
-,TRBJ1-1,-,TRBV7-9,CASREGGRDTEAFF,TGTGCCAGTCGCGAGGGGGGGCGCGACACTGAAGCTTTCTTT
TRBD2,TRBJ2-3,-,TRBV30,CAWRSGGANTQYF,TGTGCCTGGAGAAGCGGGGGGGCGAATACGCAGTATTTT
-,TRBJ2-1,-,TRBV25-1,CASSEEEQFF,TGTGCCAGCAGTGAAGAGGAGCAGTTCTTC
-,TRBJ2-7,-,TRBV3-1/TRBV3-2,CASSPTGGDYEQYF,TGTGCCAGCAGCCCCACCGGTGGTGACTACGAGCAGTACTTC
TRBD1,TRBJ1-1,-,TRBV5-1,CASSFQLQGANTEAFF,TGCGCCAGCAGCTTCCAATTACAGGGGGCGAACACTGAAGCTTTCTTT